Below, one T cell receptor beta chain is given with its context. Antigen: not known. The data were taken from a study of somatic mutations in cytotoxic T cells in rheumatoid arthritis. Study-wide context: In some cases, T-cell populations stained with V beta antibodies were flow-sorted at nearly 100% purity, and these included V beta1+ cells sequenced for TCRB.

Method: immunoSEQ multiplex PCR; TCRdb's copy keeps in-frame clones and lacks some. This table holds about 15,000 clones, just under 80% found once. Unmatched junction bases numbered 5, after V lost 4 bases and J lost 3 bases. In germline, CDR1 is SGHTA, CDR2 FQGNSA. This CDR3 region has 14 residues. General study results and limits: An increase in CD8+ clonality with age was seen in rheumatoid arthritis patients but not in healthy controls. CD8+ T-cell clonality did not differ significantly between rheumatoid arthritis patients and age-matched healthy controls.

The sequence came from an adult with rheumatoid arthritis. Sequencing input: CD8+ T cells sorted from blood. The rearrangement joins TRBV7-2 to TRBJ2-7; 8 bases align to TRBD2. The CDR3 nucleotides are TGTGCCAGCAGCTGGGCGGGGGGCGACTACGAGCAGTACTTC. Translated, it gives CASSWAGGDYEQYF. Filled out from reference TRBV7-2 and TRBJ2-7, the complete variable domain reads GAGVSQSPSNKVTEKGKDVELRCDPISGHTALYWYRQSLGQGLEFLIYFQGNSAPDKSGLPSDRFSAERTGGSVSTLTIQRTQQEDSAVYLCASSWAGGDYEQYFGPGTRLTVT.